Shown below are 12 T cell receptor beta chains from a single sample sequenced in a study of CD8+ T cells in alopecia areata. Extracted from the samples, RNA was reverse transcribed into cDNA to serve as the sequencing template. The repertoire was sequenced with immunoSEQ multiplex PCR; TCRdb's copy has only in-frame clones and lacks some. The data contain roughly 190,000 clones, approximately 61% of them singletons. Treatment specified: oral pan-JAK inhibitor, 5-10 mg twice daily. The sample in question was CD4+ T cells sorted from blood, obtained at week 24, from a patient treated with tofacitinib. The receptors come from a human donor with alopecia areata.

For this clone: Mismatch with germline at one junction end may stem from a read error. The V and J genes are TRBV7-2 and TRBJ1-5; the D gene is possibly TRBD1 (5 bases). Germline lookup yields CDR1 SGHTA and CDR2 FQGNSA. CDR3 length: 15 residues. The CDR3 region is CASSLEGGGNRPQHF. For the CDR3, the DNA is TGTGCCAGCAGCTTAGAGGGCGGGGGAAATCGGCCCCAGCATTTT.

This clone was observed a single time. This chain links TRBV29-1 with TRBJ1-5; weak D call: TRBD1 (5 bases). CDR3 length equals 13 residues. V shed 7 bases and J shed 3 bases, with 13 bases lying between them. The germline V gene encodes CDR1 SQVTM and CDR2 ANQGSEA. CDR3 DNA sequence: TGCAGCGCAAAACCGGGGCCCAATCAGCCCCAGCATTTT. Translation gives CSAKPGPNQPQHF.

The chain uses TRBV29-1 and TRBJ1-1, with D unresolved. Germline loops: CDR1 SQVTM, CDR2 ANQGSEA. V shed 4 bases and J shed 0 bases, with 9 bases lying between them. This CDR3 is built from 13 residues. The CDR3 DNA is TGCAGCGTTGTATGGCGGTTGAACACTGAAGCTTTCTTT. Protein product: CSVVWRLNTEAFF.

The gene calls are TRBV7-2 and TRBJ1-1; 7 bases map to TRBD1. CDR1 SGHTA and CDR2 FQGNSA come from the germline V gene. This CDR3 spans 13 amino acids. Unmatched junction bases numbered 7, after V lost 4 bases and J lost 8 bases. DNA for the CDR3: TGTGCCAGCAGCTGGGACAGAGTTTTAGAAGCTTTCTTT. Translation gives CASSWDRVLEAFF.

CDR3 amino acids: CSVAGQGGPKLFF. The CDR3 nucleotides are TGCAGCGTTGCCGGACAGGGAGGACCAAAACTGTTTTTT. J is TRBJ1-4 and V is TRBV29-1; 8 nucleotides line up with TRBD1. The V segment lost 4 bases and the J segment 10 bases; nucleotides outside the gene matches: 8. CDR3 size: 13 residues. CDR1 SQVTM and CDR2 ANQGSEA come from the germline V gene.

This chain joins TRBV29-1 and TRBJ1-4; D is undetermined. The V gene's germline CDR1 is SQVTM and CDR2 ANQGSEA. The CDR3 is 10 residues long. V dropped 4 bases and J dropped 7 bases, with 4 bases sitting between them. This CDR3 is CSVGSEKLFF. The CDR3 DNA sequence: TGCAGCGTTGGGTCTGAAAAACTGTTTTTT.

This clone was observed at least ten times. The chain is built from TRBV2 and TRBJ1-5; tentative D call: TRBD1 (5 bases). Germline-derived CDR1 and CDR2 are SNHLY and FYNNEI. V shed 4 bases and J shed 4 bases, with 8 bases lying between them. The CDR3 runs to 13 residues. The CDR3 DNA sequence: TGTGCCAGCAGTGTTGAGGGGAATCAGCCCCAGCATTTT. It translates to CASSVEGNQPQHF.

V and J are TRBV7-3 and TRBJ1-2, with TRBD1 as a possible D gene (6 bases). V was trimmed by 6 bases and J by 8 bases, leaving 16 bases between them. CDR1 is SGHTA, CDR2 FQGTGA, per germline. This CDR3 contains 13 residues. As DNA, the CDR3 is TGTGCCAGCAGTCGTGGAGGGGGAGCGGGCTACACCTTC. The encoded protein is CASSRGGGAGYTF.

The CDR3 here is CASGLEDTEAFF. The CDR3 DNA sequence: TGTGCTAGTGGTTTGGAGGACACTGAAGCTTTCTTT. The V gene is TRBV12-5, the J gene TRBJ1-1; D unclear. The CDR3 totals 12 residues. Germline V gene sequence: CDR1 LGHNT, CDR2 FRNRAP. Trimming removed 1 base from V and 3 bases from J, with 3 bases in between.

V usage is TRBV7-8 and J usage is TRBJ1-5; 7 bases match TRBD1. The CDR3 contains 15 residues. Germline CDR1 and CDR2: SGHVS and FQNEAQ. V lost 5 bases to trimming and J lost 0 bases; unmatched junction nucleotides: 4. The CDR3 sequence is CASSTNRGSNQPQHF. CDR3 nucleotide sequence: TGTGCCAGCAGCACCAACAGGGGTAGCAATCAGCCCCAGCATTTT.

The chain joins TRBV29-1 to TRBJ2-1; a weak D match, TRBD2 (5 bases). V gave up 6 bases and J gave up 12 bases, with 15 bases separating them. The germline CDR1 and CDR2 sequences are SQVTM and ANQGSEA. The CDR3 is 11 residues long. The CDR3: CSVGGDDGQFF. The CDR3 DNA is TGCAGCGTCGGAGGAGATGACGGGCAGTTCTTC.

The genes are TRBV7-2 and TRBJ1-1; the D gene is possibly TRBD1 (5 bases). Germline loops: CDR1 SGHTA, CDR2 FQGNSA. V lost 4 bases and J 10 bases, leaving 10 bases between the germline ends. The CDR3 covers 11 residues. The CDR3 sequence: CASSSGRAAFF. CDR3 sequence (DNA): TGTGCCAGCAGCTCGGGACGGGCAGCTTTCTTT.